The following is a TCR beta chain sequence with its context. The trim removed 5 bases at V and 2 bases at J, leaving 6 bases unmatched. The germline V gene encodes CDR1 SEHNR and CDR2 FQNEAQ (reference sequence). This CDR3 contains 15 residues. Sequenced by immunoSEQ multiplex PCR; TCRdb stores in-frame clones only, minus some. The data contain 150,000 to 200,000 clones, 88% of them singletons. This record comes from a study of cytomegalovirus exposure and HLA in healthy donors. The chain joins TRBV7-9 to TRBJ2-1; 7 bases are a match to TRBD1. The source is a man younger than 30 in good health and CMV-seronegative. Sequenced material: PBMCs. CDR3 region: CASSTGDSPYNEQFF. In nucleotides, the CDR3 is TGTGCCAGCAGCACAGGGGACAGCCCCTACAATGAGCAGTTCTTC.